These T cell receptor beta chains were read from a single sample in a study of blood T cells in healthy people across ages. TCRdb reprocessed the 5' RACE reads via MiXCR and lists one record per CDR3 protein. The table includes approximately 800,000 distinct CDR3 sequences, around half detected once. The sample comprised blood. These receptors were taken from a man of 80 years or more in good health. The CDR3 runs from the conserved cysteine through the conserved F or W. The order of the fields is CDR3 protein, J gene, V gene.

CDR3aa: CSAFRGETQYF
j_gene: TRBJ2-5
v_gene: TRBV20-1

CDR3aa: CASSLADSHNQPQHF
j_gene: TRBJ1-5
v_gene: TRBV7-8

CDR3aa: CAISESGASGRNEQFF
j_gene: TRBJ2-1
v_gene: TRBV10-3

CDR3aa: CASSKPGLDQETQYF
j_gene: TRBJ2-5
v_gene: TRBV4-2

CDR3aa: CASSSETVGLGYTF
j_gene: TRBJ1-2
v_gene: TRBV7-9

CDR3aa: CASSEVVGGRGEQFF
j_gene: TRBJ2-1
v_gene: TRBV6-1

CDR3aa: CASSPRGGQFNEQFF
j_gene: TRBJ2-1
v_gene: TRBV7-2

CDR3aa: CASSFSSRNNEQFF
j_gene: TRBJ2-1
v_gene: TRBV7-2

CDR3aa: CASSYAGDQSYEQYF
j_gene: TRBJ2-7
v_gene: TRBV6-2/TRBV6-3

CDR3aa: CASSFARESSYEQYF
j_gene: TRBJ2-7
v_gene: TRBV27

CDR3aa: CASSPPPVGREQFF
j_gene: TRBJ2-1
v_gene: TRBV7-2

CDR3aa: CATGSELTDTQYF
j_gene: TRBJ2-3
v_gene: TRBV24-1

CDR3aa: CASSLGTRLNIQYF
j_gene: TRBJ2-4
v_gene: TRBV5-6

CDR3aa: CATRSGPGGTGELFF
j_gene: TRBJ2-2
v_gene: TRBV10-1

CDR3aa: CASARAGGTYYEQYF
j_gene: TRBJ2-7
v_gene: TRBV25-1

CDR3aa: CSAKQTADSNQPQHF
j_gene: TRBJ1-5
v_gene: TRBV20-1

CDR3aa: CAARPGEGRGTDTQYF
j_gene: TRBJ2-3
v_gene: TRBV10-3

CDR3aa: CSVVDSMNTEAFF
j_gene: TRBJ1-1
v_gene: TRBV29-1

CDR3aa: CASSLVLGFYEQYF
j_gene: TRBJ2-7
v_gene: TRBV5-5

CDR3aa: CASSRQLSYGYTF
j_gene: TRBJ1-2
v_gene: TRBV5-6

CDR3aa: CASSVGTGHTGELFF
j_gene: TRBJ2-2
v_gene: TRBV9

CDR3aa: CASNPGRHFQPQHF
j_gene: TRBJ1-5
v_gene: TRBV12-3/TRBV12-4

CDR3aa: CASSEGLGNYEQYF
j_gene: TRBJ2-7
v_gene: TRBV6-1

CDR3aa: CATSGGTSSGEQFF
j_gene: TRBJ2-1
v_gene: TRBV24-1

CDR3aa: CASSWQTNTEAFF
j_gene: TRBJ1-1
v_gene: TRBV7-7

CDR3aa: CASREGEGTDTQYF
j_gene: TRBJ2-3
v_gene: TRBV2

CDR3aa: CASSGTVRYEQYF
j_gene: TRBJ2-7
v_gene: TRBV19

CDR3aa: CAISGTGNDGYTF
j_gene: TRBJ1-2
v_gene: TRBV10-3

CDR3aa: CASSEIPSYNEQFF
j_gene: TRBJ2-1
v_gene: TRBV12-3/TRBV12-4